The 31 T cell receptor beta chains listed next were all sequenced from one sample in a study of blood T cell repertoires in COVID-19. Here immunoSEQ multiplex PCR was the method, and the copy in TCRdb shows in-frame clones only, minus some. The data show roughly 400,000 clones, roughly 87% seen once. The sequencing input was PBMCs or T cells enriched from blood (not recorded which). The receptors were gathered from a woman in her thirties or forties with acute COVID-19.

This sequence joins TRBV15 and TRBJ2-7; 14 nucleotides line up with TRBD2. The CDR3 covers 16 residues. Germline CDR1 is LNHNV and CDR2 is YYDKDF (reference sequence). The trim removed 4 bases at V and 6 bases at J, leaving 8 bases unmatched. This CDR3 reads CATSTRLAGGSVEQYF. DNA for the CDR3: TGTGCCACCAGCACCCGACTAGCGGGGGGGTCTGTCGAGCAGTACTTC.

The chain couples TRBV5-1 to TRBJ2-1; 10 bases are shared with TRBD1. This CDR3 contains 14 residues. Trimming at V came to 3 bases and at J to 8 bases, leaving 5 bases not matched to a gene. Germline CDR1 reads SGHRS; CDR2 reads YFSETQ. In nucleotides, the CDR3 is TGCGCCAGCAGCTCCCGGGACAGGGGTTATGAGCAGTTCTTC. It codes for CASSSRDRGYEQFF.

This chain connects TRBV5-1 to TRBJ1-2; D uncertain. The CDR3 consists of 13 residues. Germline CDR1 is SGHRS and CDR2 is YFSETQ. V lost 0 bases to trimming and J lost 7 bases, with 10 bases between them. The CDR3: CASSLGERSGYTF. DNA of the CDR3: TGCGCCAGCAGCTTGGGCGAAAGAAGTGGCTACACCTTC. Based on the CDR3 plus reference TRBV5-1 and TRBJ1-2, the full variable domain is KAGVTQTPRYLIKTRGQQVTLSCSPISGHRSVSWYQQTPGQGLQFLFEYFSETQRNKGNFPGRFSGRQFSNSRSEMNVSTLELGDSALYLCASSLGERSGYTFGSGTRLTVV.

The rearrangement uses TRBV30 and TRBJ2-5, with D perhaps TRBD1 (5 bases). The CDR3 runs 13 residues. Germline-derived CDR1 and CDR2 are GTSNPN and SVGIG (reference sequence). Trimming took 3 bases from V and 5 from J, leaving 13 bases between them. The CDR3 sequence is CAWSTRTMETQYF. The CDR3 region has the DNA TGTGCCTGGAGCACACGGACAATGGAGACCCAGTACTTC. The full variable domain, completed using reference TRBV30 and TRBJ2-5, is SQTIHQWPATLVQPVGSPLSLECTVEGTSNPNLYWYRQAAGRGLQLLFYSVGIGQISSEVPQNLSASRPQDRQFILSSKKLLLSDSGFYLCAWSTRTMETQYFGPGTRLLVL.

This rearrangement joins TRBV7-9 to TRBJ1-5; 7 bases agree with TRBD1. Trimming cost V 5 bases and J 5 bases; bases outside gene matches: 3. Germline V gives CDR1 SEHNR, CDR2 FQNEAQ (reference sequence). This CDR3 contains 13 residues. The CDR3 sequence: CASSSTGDQPQHF. The CDR3 DNA reads TGTGCCAGCAGCAGTACAGGGGATCAGCCCCAGCATTTT.

This clone appeared a single time. This chain joins TRBV5-1 and TRBJ1-2; possible D gene TRBD1, 6 bases. The germline V and J ends were trimmed by 3 bases and 8 bases, with 17 bases remaining between them. The CDR3 runs 14 residues. Germline V gives CDR1 SGHRS, CDR2 YFSETQ. The DNA of the CDR3 is TGCGCCAGCAGCTGGGGGATGGGGGCGGACGGCTACACCTTC. Protein sequence: CASSWGMGADGYTF.

This chain uses TRBV11-2 with TRBJ2-7; TRBD1 agrees at 9 bases. Trimming cost V 4 bases and J 0 bases; bases outside gene matches: 4. The germline CDR1 and CDR2 sequences are SGHAT and FQNNGV. The CDR3 is 15 residues long. CDR3 sequence: CASSSIQGASYEQYF. Here the CDR3 DNA reads TGTGCCAGCAGCTCGATACAGGGGGCCTCCTACGAGCAGTACTTC. Complete variable domain (other parts from reference TRBV11-2 and TRBJ2-7): EAGVAQSPRYKIIEKRQSVAFWCNPISGHATLYWYQQILGQGPKLLIQFQNNGVVDDSQLPKDRFSAERLKGVDSTLKIQPAKLEDSAVYLCASSSIQGASYEQYFGPGTRLTVT.

The chain recombines TRBV5-5 with TRBJ2-5; D might be TRBD2 (5 bases). The CDR3 sequence is 13 residues long. Trimming shortened V by 2 bases and J by 3 bases, and 8 bases separated the two germline ends. Germline V CDR1 and CDR2: SGHKS, YYEKEE (reference sequence). The CDR3 here is CASSFPEEETQYF. The CDR3 DNA follows: TGTGCCAGCAGCTTCCCGGAGGAAGAGACCCAGTACTTC.

This clone came up once. The chain has TRBV5-4 and TRBJ1-5, with 7 positions matching TRBD1. CDR1 is SGHNT, CDR2 YYREEE, per germline (reference sequence). J lost 3 bases, V lost 4 bases, and 7 bases had no gene match. There are 15 residues in the CDR3. The CDR3, as DNA: TGTGCCAGCAGCAGGGACAGAGGGACCAATCAGCCCCAGCATTTT. Its protein is CASSRDRGTNQPQHF.

A word on this clone: In the same sample, other DNA sequences code for this CDR3. Here the CDR3 DNA reads TGTGCCAGCAGCGGGGGCTCCTATGGCTACACCTTC. It is translated as CASSGGSYGYTF. The rearrangement uses TRBV7-9 and TRBJ1-2; D possibly corresponds to TRBD1 (6 bases). CDR1 is SEHNR and CDR2 is FQNEAQ in the germline V gene (reference sequence). V gave up 5 bases and J gave up 4 bases, with 8 bases separating them. The CDR3 is 12 amino acids.

The V and J genes are TRBV6-5 and TRBJ1-2; D unresolved. This CDR3 contains 13 residues. V was shortened by 6 bases and J by 2 bases, with 10 bases between the two germline ends. Germline V CDR1 and CDR2: MNHEY, SVGAGI. CDR3 bases: TGTGCCAGCAGACGAGGGCCCAACTATGGCTACACCTTC. The encoded protein is CASRRGPNYGYTF.

This chain uses TRBV11-2 with TRBJ2-1; 8 bases match TRBD2. Germline V gene data show CDR1 as SGHAT and CDR2 as FQNNGV. The CDR3 consists of 16 residues. After removal of 2 bases from V and 9 bases from J, the junction contained 12 bases not matched to a gene. The CDR3 protein is CASSLQVPGGPGEQFF. The CDR3, as DNA: TGTGCCAGCAGCTTACAGGTCCCGGGGGGGCCGGGTGAGCAGTTCTTC.

The chain has TRBV19 and TRBJ1-2; 8 bases line up with TRBD1. V shed 3 bases, J shed 2 bases, and the junction held 5 bases outside the gene matches. Germline V CDR1 and CDR2: LNHDA, SQIVND (reference sequence). The CDR3 runs to 15 residues. The CDR3, as DNA: TGTGCCAGTAGTATCGTGAGGACAGGGAACTATGGCTACACCTTC. Encoded protein: CASSIVRTGNYGYTF.

This chain uses TRBV7-6 with TRBJ2-7; 9 bases are a match to TRBD2. The junction had 6 bases not matched to a gene; V was cut back by 3 bases and J by 6 bases. Per the germline V gene, CDR1 is SGHVS and CDR2 is FNYEAQ. There are 14 residues in the CDR3. In DNA, the CDR3 is TGTGCCAGCAGCTTGGGACTAGCTAAAGTCGAGCAGTACTTC. Its protein is CASSLGLAKVEQYF.

This clone was counted a few times. This chain uses TRBV5-1 with TRBJ2-2; D may be TRBD2 (6 bases). CDR3 length: 14 amino acids. The germline V gene has CDR1 SGHRS and CDR2 YFSETQ. The V end lost 0 bases, the J end lost 7 bases, and 10 bases lay between the germline ends. The DNA for the CDR3 is TGCGCCAGCAGCTTGGTGTGGGGAGGCGGGGAGCTGTTTTTT. Translation gives CASSLVWGGGELFF.

The genes are TRBV6-5 and TRBJ2-5, with 8 bases matching TRBD2. The CDR3 is made up of 16 amino acids. The germline V gene has CDR1 MNHEY and CDR2 SVGAGI. Germline trimming cut 0 bases from V and 5 bases from J; bases unmatched to any gene: 8. CDR3 in amino acids: CASSYSRGTSGETQYF. The CDR3 bases are TGTGCCAGCAGTTACTCGAGGGGGACTAGTGGGGAGACCCAGTACTTC.

Only a few counts were recorded for this clone. The chain recombines TRBV19 with TRBJ1-6, with D maybe TRBD1 (5 bases). This CDR3 region has 13 residues. V lost 8 bases to trimming and J lost 7 bases, with 12 bases between them. From germline, CDR1 is LNHDA and CDR2 SQIVND (reference sequence). The CDR3 is CASSWGINSPLHF. The CDR3 DNA reads TGTGCCAGTTCGTGGGGCATCAATTCACCCCTCCACTTT.

This chain joins TRBV14 and TRBJ2-7; 9 positions agree with TRBD1. The CDR3 has 14 residues. V dropped 4 bases and J dropped 7; count of bases not matched to a gene: 8. Germline V gives CDR1 SGHDN, CDR2 FVKESK. CDR3 in amino acids: CASSRTGTGKEQYF. DNA of the CDR3: TGTGCCAGCAGCCGTACCGGGACAGGGAAGGAGCAGTACTTC.

The chain joins TRBV24-1 to TRBJ1-3, with D perhaps TRBD1 (6 bases). Trimming pared 11 bases from V and 4 bases from J, leaving 11 bases between. The germline V gene encodes CDR1 KGHDR and CDR2 SFDVKD. CDR3 length: 12 residues. CDR3 residues: CAIQGKGNTIYF. As DNA, the CDR3 is TGTGCCATACAGGGTAAAGGAAACACCATATATTTT.

The genes are TRBV2 and TRBJ1-5; D unclear. The CDR3 is 16 amino acids. Germline lookup yields CDR1 SNHLY and CDR2 FYNNEI. Trimming shortened V by 3 bases and J by 0 bases, and 12 bases separated the two germline ends. The CDR3 sequence is CASSDWTRGSNQPQHF. In DNA, the CDR3 is TGTGCCAGCAGTGATTGGACTCGGGGTAGCAATCAGCCCCAGCATTTT.

The V and J genes are TRBV15 and TRBJ2-1, with TRBD1 matching 7 bases. Unmatched junction bases numbered 6, after V lost 5 bases and J lost 5 bases. CDR3 length: 14 residues. Germline V gene data show CDR1 as LNHNV and CDR2 as YYDKDF (reference sequence). Here the CDR3 reads CATSPRTGHNEQFF. In DNA form, the CDR3 reads TGTGCCACCAGCCCGAGGACAGGACACAATGAGCAGTTCTTC.

This chain joins TRBV7-6 and TRBJ2-5; 13 nucleotides line up with TRBD2. The CDR3 has 19 amino acids. V lost 2 bases to trimming and J lost 2 bases; unmatched junction nucleotides: 11. In germline, CDR1 is SGHVS, CDR2 FNYEAQ. CDR3: CASSLYGTSGAPKQETQYF. The CDR3 region has the DNA TGTGCCAGCAGCTTATACGGGACTAGCGGGGCCCCGAAACAAGAGACCCAGTACTTC.

V usage is TRBV3-1 (or the pseudogene TRBV3-2) and J usage is TRBJ1-2; 7 bases are a match to TRBD1. The CDR3 is 16 residues long. The germline gives CDR1 LGHDT, CDR2 YNNKEL (reference sequence). J lost 4 bases, V lost 4 bases, and 12 bases had no gene match. The DNA of the CDR3 is TGTGCCAGCAGCCCCAGCCGACAGGGTTACCTCTATGGCTACACCTTC. Protein: CASSPSRQGYLYGYTF.

This clone has more than one count but fewer than ten. V is TRBV2 and J is TRBJ2-1; 8 bases map to TRBD2. The germline V gene has CDR1 SNHLY and CDR2 FYNNEI. The J segment lost 7 bases and the V segment lost 6 bases, leaving 14 bases of the junction unmatched. The CDR3 is 16 amino acids. CDR3 in DNA: TGTGCCAGCAGGGTTACCGGGACTAGGGTCAGGAATGAGCAGTTCTTC. Its translation is CASRVTGTRVRNEQFF.

The rearrangement joins TRBV2 to TRBJ2-3, with D possibly matching TRBD2 (6 bases). CDR1 and CDR2 (germline): SNHLY, FYNNEI. This CDR3 region has 14 residues. Deletions cut 6 bases from V and 6 bases from J, with 16 bases between. Written as DNA, the CDR3 is TGTGCCAGCAGAGGTCCTCCGGGGGTGGATACGCAGTATTTT. Its protein product is CASRGPPGVDTQYF.

The chain uses TRBV19 and TRBJ2-1; 9 bases line up with TRBD2. Trimming took 3 bases from V and 8 from J; bases not matched to a gene: 11. The CDR3 extends over 16 amino acids. Germline CDR1 LNHDA, CDR2 SQIVND (reference sequence). CDR3 sequence (DNA): TGTGCCAGTAGTATCCACGGGCGGGGGGGCCCGGATGAGCAGTTCTTC. Protein: CASSIHGRGGPDEQFF.

J is TRBJ2-5 and V is TRBV6-1; weak D call: TRBD2 (6 bases). CDR1 and CDR2 from the germline V gene are MNHNS and SASEGT. There are 17 residues in the CDR3. Trimming cost V 4 bases and J 3 bases, with 21 bases left between them. The chain's CDR3 is CASSVGRRGGEKETQYF. The CDR3 DNA follows: TGTGCCAGCAGTGTGGGCCGGCGGGGCGGCGAAAAAGAGACCCAGTACTTC.

The chain couples TRBV11-3 to TRBJ2-1, with a possible D match to TRBD1 (6 bases). Germline loops: CDR1 SGHNT, CDR2 YENEEA. This CDR3 has 18 amino acids. V lost 1 base to trimming and J lost 4 bases, with 20 bases between them. The CDR3 region has the DNA TGTGCCAGCAGCTTAGGAATTATCGGCACAGGGCCTTACAATGAGCAGTTCTTC. Its translation is CASSLGIIGTGPYNEQFF.

V gene TRBV3-1 (or the pseudogene TRBV3-2) combines with J gene TRBJ2-6, with 10 bases lining up with TRBD2. CDR1 LGHDT and CDR2 YNNKEL come from the germline V gene (reference sequence). V trimming: 6 bases; J trimming: 0 bases; junction bases outside the gene matches: 5. The CDR3 extends over 17 amino acids. The CDR3 DNA reads as TGTGCCAGCAGGCGAGCGGGGGGGCTCTCTGGGGCCAACGTCCTGACTTTC. Translating it yields CASRRAGGLSGANVLTF.

V gene TRBV7-9 combines with J gene TRBJ1-1, with 7 bases lining up with TRBD1. CDR1 SEHNR and CDR2 FQNEAQ come from the germline V gene (reference sequence). With 4 bases clipped from V and 4 bases from J, the junction kept 6 bases outside the gene matches. The length of the CDR3 is 14 residues. CDR3 region: CASSSEGGRTEAFF. The CDR3 nucleotides are TGTGCCAGCAGCTCAGAAGGGGGCCGCACTGAAGCTTTCTTT.

This sequence joins TRBV11-2 and TRBJ2-1, with 9 bases fitting TRBD2. Germline CDR1 SGHAT, CDR2 FQNNGV. J gave up 9 bases and V 1 base, and 16 bases lay outside the gene matches. The CDR3 runs 18 residues. In DNA, the CDR3 is TGTGCCAGCAGCTTAGGAGTGTTAGCGGGGGCGGGGCGGAGTGAGCAGTTCTTC. It yields the protein CASSLGVLAGAGRSEQFF.